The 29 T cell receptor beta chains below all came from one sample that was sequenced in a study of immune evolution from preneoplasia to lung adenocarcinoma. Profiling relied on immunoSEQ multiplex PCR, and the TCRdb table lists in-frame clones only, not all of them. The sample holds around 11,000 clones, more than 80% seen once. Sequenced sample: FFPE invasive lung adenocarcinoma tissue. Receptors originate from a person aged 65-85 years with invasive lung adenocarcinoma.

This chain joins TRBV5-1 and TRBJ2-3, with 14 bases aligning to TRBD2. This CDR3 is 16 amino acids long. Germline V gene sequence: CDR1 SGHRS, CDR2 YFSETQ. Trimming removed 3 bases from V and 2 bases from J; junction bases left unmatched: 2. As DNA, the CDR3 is TGCGCCAGCAGCTCGGGACTAGCGGGGGCCACAGATACGCAGTATTTT. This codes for CASSSGLAGATDTQYF.

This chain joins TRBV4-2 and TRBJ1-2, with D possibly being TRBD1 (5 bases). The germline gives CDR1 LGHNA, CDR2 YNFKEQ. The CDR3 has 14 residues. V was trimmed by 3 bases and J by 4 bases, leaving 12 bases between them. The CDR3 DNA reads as TGTGCCAGCAGCCAGGGGACGGGAACCTATGGCTACACCTTC. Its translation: CASSQGTGTYGYTF.

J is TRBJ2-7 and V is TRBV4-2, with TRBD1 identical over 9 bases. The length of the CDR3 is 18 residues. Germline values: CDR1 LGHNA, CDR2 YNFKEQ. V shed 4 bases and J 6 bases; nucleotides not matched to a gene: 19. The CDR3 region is CASSPKSQTGTGWSEQYF. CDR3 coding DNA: TGTGCCAGCAGCCCCAAATCGCAAACCGGGACAGGGTGGTCCGAGCAGTACTTC.

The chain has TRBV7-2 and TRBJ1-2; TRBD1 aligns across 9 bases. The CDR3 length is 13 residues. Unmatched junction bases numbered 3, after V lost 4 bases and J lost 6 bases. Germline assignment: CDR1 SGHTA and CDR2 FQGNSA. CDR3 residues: CASSYGTGHGYTF. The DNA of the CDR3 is TGTGCCAGCAGCTACGGGACAGGGCATGGCTACACCTTC.

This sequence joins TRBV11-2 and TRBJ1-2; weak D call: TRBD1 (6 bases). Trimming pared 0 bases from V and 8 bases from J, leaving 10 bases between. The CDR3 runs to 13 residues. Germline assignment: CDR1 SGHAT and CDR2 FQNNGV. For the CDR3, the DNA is TGTGCCAGCAGCTTAGAGGACAGAGTCGGCTACACCTTC. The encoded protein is CASSLEDRVGYTF. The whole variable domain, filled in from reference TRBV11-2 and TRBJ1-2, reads EAGVAQSPRYKIIEKRQSVAFWCNPISGHATLYWYQQILGQGPKLLIQFQNNGVVDDSQLPKDRFSAERLKGVDSTLKIQPAKLEDSAVYLCASSLEDRVGYTFGSGTRLTVV.

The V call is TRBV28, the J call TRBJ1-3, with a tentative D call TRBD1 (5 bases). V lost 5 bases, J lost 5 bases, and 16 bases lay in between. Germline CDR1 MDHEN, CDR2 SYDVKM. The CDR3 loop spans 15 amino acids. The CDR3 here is CASSPEYRKRNTIYF. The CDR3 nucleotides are TGTGCCAGCAGTCCCGAATACAGGAAAAGAAACACCATATATTTT.

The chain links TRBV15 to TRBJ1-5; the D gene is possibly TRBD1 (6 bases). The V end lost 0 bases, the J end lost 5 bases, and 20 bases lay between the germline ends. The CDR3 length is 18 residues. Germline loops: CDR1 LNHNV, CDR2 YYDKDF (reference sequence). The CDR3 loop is CATSRDSGGGAAYQPQHF. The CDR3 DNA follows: TGTGCCACCAGCAGAGATTCGGGCGGGGGCGCCGCTTATCAGCCCCAGCATTTT.

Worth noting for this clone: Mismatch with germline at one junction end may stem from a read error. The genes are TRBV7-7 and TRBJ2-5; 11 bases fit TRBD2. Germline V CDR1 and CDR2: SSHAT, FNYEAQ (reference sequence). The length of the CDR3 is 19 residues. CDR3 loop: CASSLAQSSGGADGETQYF. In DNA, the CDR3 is TGTGCTAGCAGCTTAGCGCAGAGTAGCGGGGGGGCCGATGGGGAGACCCAGTACTTC.

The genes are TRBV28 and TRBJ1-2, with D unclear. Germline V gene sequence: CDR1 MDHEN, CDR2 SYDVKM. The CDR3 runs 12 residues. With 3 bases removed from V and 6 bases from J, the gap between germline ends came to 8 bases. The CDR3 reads CASSFGGDGYTF. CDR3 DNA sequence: TGTGCCAGCAGTTTCGGTGGGGATGGCTACACCTTC.

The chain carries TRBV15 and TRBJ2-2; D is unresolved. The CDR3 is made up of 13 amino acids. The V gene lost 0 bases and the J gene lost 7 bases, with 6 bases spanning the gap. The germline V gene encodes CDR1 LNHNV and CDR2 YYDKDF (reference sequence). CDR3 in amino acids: CATSRELGGELFF. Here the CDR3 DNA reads TGTGCCACCAGCAGAGAGTTAGGCGGGGAGCTGTTTTTT.

CDR3 loop: CAWSARQGAHEQYF. CDR3 bases: TGTGCCTGGAGTGCCCGACAGGGGGCACACGAGCAGTACTTC. The genes are TRBV30 and TRBJ2-7, with 10 bases matching TRBD1. The CDR3 is 14 residues long. V dropped 1 base and J dropped 5; count of bases not matched to a gene: 5. The germline gives CDR1 GTSNPN, CDR2 SVGIG (reference sequence).

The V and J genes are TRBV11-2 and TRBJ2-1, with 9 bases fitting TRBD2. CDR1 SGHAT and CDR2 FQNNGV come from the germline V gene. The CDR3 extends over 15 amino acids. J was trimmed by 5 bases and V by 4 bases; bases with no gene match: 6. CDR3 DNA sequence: TGTGCCAGCAGCTCCCGACTAGCGGAGGACAATGAGCAGTTCTTC. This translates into CASSSRLAEDNEQFF.

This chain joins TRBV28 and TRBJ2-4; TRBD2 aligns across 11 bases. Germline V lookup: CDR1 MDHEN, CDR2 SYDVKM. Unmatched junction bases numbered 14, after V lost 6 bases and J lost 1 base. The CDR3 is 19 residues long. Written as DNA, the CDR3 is TGTGCCAGCAGCCAGCGAACTAGCGGGGGACCCAACGCCAAAAACATTCAGTACTTC. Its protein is CASSQRTSGGPNAKNIQYF.

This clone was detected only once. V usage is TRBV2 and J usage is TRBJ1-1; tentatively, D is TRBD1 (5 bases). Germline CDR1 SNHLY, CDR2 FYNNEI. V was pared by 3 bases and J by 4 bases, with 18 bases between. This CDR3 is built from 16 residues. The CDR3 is CASSDRQSVGLTEAFF. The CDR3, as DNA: TGTGCCAGCAGTGACAGACAGAGTGTCGGTCTCACTGAAGCTTTCTTT.

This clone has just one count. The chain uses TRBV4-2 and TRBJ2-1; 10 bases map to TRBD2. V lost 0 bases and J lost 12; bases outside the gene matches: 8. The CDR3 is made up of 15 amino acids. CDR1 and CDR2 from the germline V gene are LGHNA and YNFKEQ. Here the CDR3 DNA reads TGTGCCAGCAGCCAAGAGGAAATAGCGGGAGGTAGGCAGTTCTTC. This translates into CASSQEEIAGGRQFF.

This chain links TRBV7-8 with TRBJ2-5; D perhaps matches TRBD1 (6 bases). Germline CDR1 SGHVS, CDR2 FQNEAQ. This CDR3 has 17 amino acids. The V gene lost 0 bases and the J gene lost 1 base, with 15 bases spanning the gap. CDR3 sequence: CASSLAPSTGLQETQYF. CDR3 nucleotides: TGTGCCAGCAGCTTAGCCCCATCGACAGGCCTCCAAGAGACCCAGTACTTC.

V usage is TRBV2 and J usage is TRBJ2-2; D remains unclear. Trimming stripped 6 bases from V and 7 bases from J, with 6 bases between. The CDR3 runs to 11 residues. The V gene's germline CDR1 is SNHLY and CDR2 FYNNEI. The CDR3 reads CASRADGELFF. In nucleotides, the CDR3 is TGTGCCAGCAGGGCTGACGGGGAGCTGTTTTTT. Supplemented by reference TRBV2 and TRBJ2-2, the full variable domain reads EPEVTQTPSHQVTQMGQEVILRCVPISNHLYFYWYRQILGQKVEFLVSFYNNEISEKSEIFDDQFSVERPDGSNFTLKIRSTKLEDSAMYFCASRADGELFFGEGSRLTVL.

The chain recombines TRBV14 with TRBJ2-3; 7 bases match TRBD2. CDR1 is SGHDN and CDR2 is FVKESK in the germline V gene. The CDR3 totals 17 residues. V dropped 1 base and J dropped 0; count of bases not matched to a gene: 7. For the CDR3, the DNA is TGTGCCAGCAGCCAAGGGGTCGCTAGCGGTAGCACAGATACGCAGTATTTT. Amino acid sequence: CASSQGVASGSTDTQYF. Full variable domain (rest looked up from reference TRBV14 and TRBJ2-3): EAGVTQFPSHSVIEKGQTVTLRCDPISGHDNLYWYRRVMGKEIKFLLHFVKESKQDESGMPNNRFLAERTGGTYSTLKVQPAELEDSGVYFCASSQGVASGSTDTQYFGPGTRLTVL.

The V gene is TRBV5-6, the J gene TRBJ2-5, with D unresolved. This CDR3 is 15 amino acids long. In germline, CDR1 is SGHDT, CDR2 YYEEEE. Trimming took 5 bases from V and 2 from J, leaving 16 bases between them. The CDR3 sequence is CASRRRPGPQETQYF. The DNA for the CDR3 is TGTGCCAGCAGGAGGAGACCCGGCCCACAAGAGACCCAGTACTTC.

The CDR3 here is CSVFTGTSNTGELFF. CDR3 nucleotides: TGCAGCGTTTTTACCGGGACTAGCAACACCGGGGAGCTGTTTTTT. This chain links TRBV29-1 with TRBJ2-2; the match to TRBD2 covers 9 bases. Per germline, CDR1 SQVTM and CDR2 ANQGSEA. V trimming: 5 bases; J trimming: 2 bases; junction bases outside the gene matches: 6. The length of the CDR3 is 15 residues.

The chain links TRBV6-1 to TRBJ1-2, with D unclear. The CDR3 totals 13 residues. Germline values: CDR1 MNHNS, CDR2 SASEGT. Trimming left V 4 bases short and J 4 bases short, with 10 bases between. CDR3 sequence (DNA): TGTGCCAGCAGTGCAGGAGATGGCTATGGCTACACCTTC. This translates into CASSAGDGYGYTF.

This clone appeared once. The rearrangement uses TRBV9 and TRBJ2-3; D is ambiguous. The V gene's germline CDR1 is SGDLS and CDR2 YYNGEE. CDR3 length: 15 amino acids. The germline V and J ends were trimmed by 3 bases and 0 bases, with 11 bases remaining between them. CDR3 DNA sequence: TGTGCCAGCAGCGCCGGAGTCGCTAGCACAGATACGCAGTATTTT. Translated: CASSAGVASTDTQYF.

CDR3 DNA: TGTGCCTGGAGACGGACTAGCGGACTCCAAGAGACCCAGTACTTC. Translating it yields CAWRRTSGLQETQYF. The chain uses TRBV30 and TRBJ2-5; 10 nucleotides align to TRBD2. V trimming: 3 bases; J trimming: 1 base; junction bases outside the gene matches: 5. Germline CDR1 reads GTSNPN; CDR2 reads SVGIG (reference sequence). This CDR3 has 15 amino acids.

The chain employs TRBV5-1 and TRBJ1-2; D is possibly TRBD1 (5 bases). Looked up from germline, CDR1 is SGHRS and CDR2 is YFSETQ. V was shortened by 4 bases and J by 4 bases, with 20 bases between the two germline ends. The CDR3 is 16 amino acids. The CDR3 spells CASSAGASGTAYGYTF. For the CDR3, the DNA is TGCGCCAGCAGCGCCGGAGCCTCCGGGACGGCCTATGGCTACACCTTC.

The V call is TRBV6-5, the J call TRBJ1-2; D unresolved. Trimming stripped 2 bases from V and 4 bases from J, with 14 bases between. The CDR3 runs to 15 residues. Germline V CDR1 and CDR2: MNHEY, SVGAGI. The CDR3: CASSYALGPPYGYTF. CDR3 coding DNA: TGTGCCAGCAGTTACGCCCTCGGGCCCCCCTATGGCTACACCTTC.

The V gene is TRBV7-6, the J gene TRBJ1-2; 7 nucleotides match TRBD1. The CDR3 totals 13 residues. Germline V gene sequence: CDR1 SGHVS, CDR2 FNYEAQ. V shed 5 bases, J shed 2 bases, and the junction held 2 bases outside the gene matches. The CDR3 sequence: CASSPTGNYGYTF. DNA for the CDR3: TGTGCCAGCAGCCCGACAGGGAACTATGGCTACACCTTC.

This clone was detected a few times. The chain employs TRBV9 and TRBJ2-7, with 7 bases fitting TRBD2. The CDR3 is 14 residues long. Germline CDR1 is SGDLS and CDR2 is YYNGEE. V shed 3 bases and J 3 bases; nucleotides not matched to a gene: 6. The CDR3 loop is CASSAGLEFYEQYF. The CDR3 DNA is TGTGCCAGCAGCGCAGGACTAGAGTTCTACGAGCAGTACTTC.

CDR3 nucleotides: TGTGCCAGCAGCTCGTTCCCAGGGCCTGGGGCCAACGTCCTGACTTTC. Residues: CASSSFPGPGANVLTF. The J gene is TRBJ2-6, the V gene TRBV13; a weak D match, TRBD1 (5 bases). This CDR3 contains 16 residues. V was shortened by 4 bases and J by 2 bases, with 12 bases between the two germline ends. Germline V gene lookup returns CDR1 PRHDT and CDR2 FYEKMQ (reference sequence).

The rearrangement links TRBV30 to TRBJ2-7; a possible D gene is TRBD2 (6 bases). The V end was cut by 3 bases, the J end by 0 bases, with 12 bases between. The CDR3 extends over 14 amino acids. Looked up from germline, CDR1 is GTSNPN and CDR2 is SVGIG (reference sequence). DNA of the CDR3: TGTGCCTGGAGGCCCGCTAGCGCCTCCTACGAGCAGTACTTC. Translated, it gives CAWRPASASYEQYF.